This entry is about one T cell receptor (beta chain). What it binds is not known. The data are from a study of vaccination effects on CD4 cells after COVID-19. Germline CDR1 DFQATT, CDR2 SNEGSKA (reference sequence). The CDR3 is 11 residues long. Trimming left V 5 bases short and J 5 bases short, with 6 bases between. Libraries were prepared by immunoSEQ multiplex PCR; TCRdb keeps only in-frame clonotypes and omits some of them. The repertoire has some 22,000 clones, roughly two thirds of them found once; the top ten carry around 5%. Viral peptide pool expansion of antigen-specific CD4+ T cells preceded sequencing in the ViraFEST assay. Upon completion of approximately ten days in culture, CD4+ T cells were isolated. In the vaccine recipients, nucleocapsid antibodies were negative and there was no prior SARS-CoV-2 infection. Half the medium was swapped for IL-2 medium on days 3 and 7.

The chain links TRBV20-1 to TRBJ2-2, with D possibly being TRBD2 (6 bases). The material sequenced was CD4+ T cells from PBMCs cultured with SARS-CoV-2 spike peptides, taken before COVID-19 vaccination. This TCR came from a human donor who received a COVID-19 vaccine. CDR3: CSARGTGELFF. The CDR3 DNA sequence: TGCAGTGCTCGGGGGACCGGGGAGCTGTTTTTT.